This TCR beta chain was found in a study of cytomegalovirus exposure and HLA in healthy donors. Points from the study as a whole: On later analysis, the bulk of CMV-associated TCR beta chains appeared to be HLA-restricted. In vitro checks showed that a few CMV-associated chains really do target CMV antigens. Later on, an analysis tied 15,000 to 20,000 TCR beta sequences to HLA alleles at 0.05 false discovery rate. Per a prior analysis, the majority of TCR beta V segments were productive roughly 90% or roughly 30% of the time.

Germline V gives CDR1 LGHNA, CDR2 YNFKEQ. The length of the CDR3 is 16 residues. V lost 8 bases to trimming and J lost 6 bases; unmatched junction nucleotides: 9. Details on this clone: The antigen is unknown.

In the PCR, 60 Vbeta and 13 Jbeta primers were used. Produced via immunoSEQ multiplex PCR; TCRdb's table is partial and in-frame only. Of about 110,000 clones listed, 81% were seen once; the top ten hold under 2.5%. Sequencing was performed on PBMCs. The source of this sequence is a woman aged 25-40 years in good health and CMV-seronegative. The V call is TRBV4-2, the J call TRBJ2-2, with 13 bases that match TRBD2. The CDR3 nucleotides read TGTGCCAGCGCAACCGGACTAGCGGGAGTTTCCGGGGAGCTGTTTTTT. It is translated as CASATGLAGVSGELFF.